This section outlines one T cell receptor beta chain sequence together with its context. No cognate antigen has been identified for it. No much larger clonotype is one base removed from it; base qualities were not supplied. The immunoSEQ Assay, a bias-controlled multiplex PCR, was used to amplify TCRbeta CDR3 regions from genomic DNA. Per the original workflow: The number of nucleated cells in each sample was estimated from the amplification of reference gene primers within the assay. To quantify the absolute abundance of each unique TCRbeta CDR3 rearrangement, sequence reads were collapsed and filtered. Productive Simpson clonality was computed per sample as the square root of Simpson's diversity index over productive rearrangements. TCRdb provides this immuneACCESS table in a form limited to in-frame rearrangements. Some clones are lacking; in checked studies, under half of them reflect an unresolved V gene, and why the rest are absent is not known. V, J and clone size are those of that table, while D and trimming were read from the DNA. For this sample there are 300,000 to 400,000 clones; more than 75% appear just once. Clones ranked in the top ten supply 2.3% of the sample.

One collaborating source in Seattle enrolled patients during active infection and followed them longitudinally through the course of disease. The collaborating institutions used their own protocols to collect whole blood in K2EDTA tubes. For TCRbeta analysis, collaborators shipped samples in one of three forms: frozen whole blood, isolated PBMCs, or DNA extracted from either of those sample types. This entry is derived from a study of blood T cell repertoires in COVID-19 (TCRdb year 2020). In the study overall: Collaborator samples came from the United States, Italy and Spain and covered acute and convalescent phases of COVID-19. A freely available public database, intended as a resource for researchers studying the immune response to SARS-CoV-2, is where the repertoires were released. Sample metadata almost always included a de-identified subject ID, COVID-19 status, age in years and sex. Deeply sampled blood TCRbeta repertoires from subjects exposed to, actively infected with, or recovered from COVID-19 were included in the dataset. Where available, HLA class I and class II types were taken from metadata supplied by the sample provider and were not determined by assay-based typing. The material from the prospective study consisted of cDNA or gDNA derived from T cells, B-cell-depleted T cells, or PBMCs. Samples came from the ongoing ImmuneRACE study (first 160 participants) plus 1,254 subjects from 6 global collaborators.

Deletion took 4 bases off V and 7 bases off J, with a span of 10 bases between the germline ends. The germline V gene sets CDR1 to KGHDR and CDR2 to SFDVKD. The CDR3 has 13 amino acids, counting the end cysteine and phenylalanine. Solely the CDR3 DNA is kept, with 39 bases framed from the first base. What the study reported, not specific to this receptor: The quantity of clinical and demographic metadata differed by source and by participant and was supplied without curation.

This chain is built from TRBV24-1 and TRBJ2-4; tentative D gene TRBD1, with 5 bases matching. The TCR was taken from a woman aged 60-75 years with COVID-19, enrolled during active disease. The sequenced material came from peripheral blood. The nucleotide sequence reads TGTGCCACCAGTGACCTGGACACCAACATTCAGTACTTC. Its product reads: CATSDLDTNIQYF.